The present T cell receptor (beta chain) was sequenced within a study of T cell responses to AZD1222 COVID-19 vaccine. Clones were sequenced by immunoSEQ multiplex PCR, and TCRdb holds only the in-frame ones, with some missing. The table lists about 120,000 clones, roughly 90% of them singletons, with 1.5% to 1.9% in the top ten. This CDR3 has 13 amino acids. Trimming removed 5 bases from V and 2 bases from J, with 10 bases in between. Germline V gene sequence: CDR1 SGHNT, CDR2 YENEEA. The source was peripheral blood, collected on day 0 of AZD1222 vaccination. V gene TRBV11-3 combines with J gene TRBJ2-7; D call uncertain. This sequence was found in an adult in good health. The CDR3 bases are TGTGCCAGCAGCCCCGCCCGTGCCTACGAGCAGTACTTC. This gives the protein CASSPARAYEQYF.